The rows below give T cell receptor beta chains drawn from one sample of a study of blood T cell repertoires in COVID-19. Sequencing used immunoSEQ multiplex PCR; TCRdb keeps in-frame clones, though not all of them. The sample consists of fewer than 450,000 clones, roughly 88% of them appearing once. Sequenced sample: PBMCs or T cells enriched from blood (not recorded which). These receptor sequences come from a man younger than 30 who had recovered from COVID-19. CDR3s leave out the opening cysteine and the closing phenylalanine or tryptophan. The D gene is left open where the match is weak.

V gene	D gene	J gene	CDR3 protein
TRBV14	-	TRBJ1-6	ASSRLADSPLH
TRBV4-1	TRBD1	TRBJ2-2	ASSQEDRPTGELF
TRBV7-2	-	TRBJ2-4	ASSFPTGGKNIQY
TRBV3-1/TRBV3-2	TRBD2	TRBJ2-2	ASSRRTSANTGELF
TRBV5-5	TRBD1	TRBJ2-2	ASSLGQGANTGELF
TRBV24-1	-	TRBJ2-2	ATSGGPMGGELF
TRBV5-1	TRBD1	TRBJ1-6	ASSLAPDRDSPLH
TRBV11-2	-	TRBJ1-4	ASSLDRFGGATNEKLF
TRBV5-6	-	TRBJ2-2	ASSLASQSTGELF
TRBV5-1	TRBD2	TRBJ2-2	ASRNLRGSGGELF
TRBV6-6	TRBD2	TRBJ2-1	ASSYSGLAAGNEQF
TRBV19	TRBD2	TRBJ2-3	ASSQLAGGGTDTQY
TRBV19	-	TRBJ1-2	ASSIDPGDRYYGYT
TRBV19	-	TRBJ1-4	ASSIVWPGWKKLF
TRBV25-1	-	TRBJ1-5	ASSETGMYQPQH
TRBV9	TRBD1	TRBJ1-6	ASSVRGGAGNSPLH
TRBV18	-	TRBJ1-1	ASSPQKNTEAF
TRBV27	TRBD1	TRBJ1-5	ASRQGDNQPQH
TRBV6-5	-	TRBJ1-1	ASRIGGYAEAF
TRBV27	-	TRBJ1-4	ASSMTAWSEKLF
TRBV2	-	TRBJ2-1	ASSERRLVYNEQF
TRBV5-4	TRBD1	TRBJ1-5	ASSLNGQGGNQPQH
TRBV14	-	TRBJ1-6	ASSQYVTGSPLH
TRBV6-5	TRBD1	TRBJ1-4	ASSFSQGAHEKLF
TRBV12-3/TRBV12-4	-	TRBJ2-7	ASSLTAGYEQY
TRBV5-4	TRBD1	TRBJ2-5	ASSFGQGQETQY
TRBV3-1/TRBV3-2	-	TRBJ1-1	ASSQGGGNTEAF
TRBV5-6	TRBD1	TRBJ2-2	ASSWWDRNTGELF
TRBV7-2	TRBD1	TRBJ1-1	ASSYRDRVVVNTEAF
TRBV24-1	-	TRBJ1-3	ATSDFGGPGNTIY
TRBV5-8	-	TRBJ1-2	ASSLNGATRGYT
TRBV30	TRBD2	TRBJ2-1	AWRGLAKGDEQF
TRBV2	TRBD1	TRBJ1-2	ARGTGNGYT
TRBV2	TRBD1	TRBJ2-3	ASRDRGVTDTQY
TRBV15	-	TRBJ1-5	ATSGDSNQPQH
TRBV7-2	-	TRBJ1-5	ASSRDGRKDQPQH
TRBV12-5	-	TRBJ1-2	ASGSLAPRHPYGYT
TRBV29-1	-	TRBJ2-5	SVRLALAETQY
TRBV7-2	TRBD1	TRBJ1-5	ASSLVVSQGQPQH
TRBV29-1	-	TRBJ1-1	SVGTAGTEAF
TRBV7-2	TRBD2	TRBJ2-7	ASRPSGSYEQY
TRBV5-4	-	TRBJ1-6	ASSLRQALSSYNSPLH
TRBV28	-	TRBJ1-1	ASSATDTEAF
TRBV29-1	TRBD1	TRBJ2-4	SCRTGDDIQY